These 2 T cell receptor beta chains were all obtained from the same sample, sequenced in a study of cytomegalovirus exposure and HLA in healthy donors (dated by TCRdb to between 2016 and 2019). Receptors were amplified or captured by the immunoSEQ multiplex PCR assay. For the multiplex PCR, a mixture combining 60 forward primers for TCR Vbeta segments and 13 reverse primers for TCR Jbeta segments was used. Imported from immuneACCESS, the table was reduced by TCRdb to in-frame sequences with V and J called. These copies leave out some clones; in studies compared against another copy, an unresolved V gene accounts for under half, and the cause of the remainder is not known. The sample yields 100,000 or so clones; roughly three quarters were counted once. The ten largest clones capture under 4.5% of the sample. Sequenced sample: PBMCs. These TCRs come from a woman between 50 and 59 years old in good health and CMV-seropositive.

For this clone: At one boundary the junction diverges from the germline segment, which might be a read error. The chain has TRBV9 and TRBJ1-1; a weak D match, TRBD1 (5 bases). The length of the CDR3 is 17 residues. Germline V gene sequence: CDR1 SGDLS, CDR2 YYNGEE. CDR3 amino acids: CASSVTTDTNMNTEALF. CDR3 in DNA: TGTGCCAGCAGCGTGACGACAGATACCAACATGAACACTGAAGCTCTCTTT.

This clone was seen just once. J is TRBJ1-1 and V is TRBV10-1; TRBD1 matches at 9 bases. V shed 5 bases and J 3 bases; nucleotides not matched to a gene: 4. Germline CDR1 reads WNHNN; CDR2 reads SYGVQD (reference sequence). CDR3 length: 14 amino acids. Here the CDR3 reads CASSRDRADTEAFF. DNA of the CDR3: TGCGCCAGCAGTCGGGACAGGGCGGACACTGAAGCTTTCTTT.